This entry features one T cell receptor beta chain sequence. Its antigen remains undetermined. The record has no base qualities; no much larger clone is one base away. This entry is derived from a study of beta chain features in type 1 diabetes (dated by TCRdb to 2016 to 2019). For the wider study: Mean age, gender distribution, total cell number and subset yield were not different between patients and healthy donors. A total of about 110 million sorted cells were examined across all samples, and the number of cells per subset was strongly correlated with RNA yield. The study compared the TCRB repertoires of sorted circulating CD4+ T cell subsets in recently diagnosed type 1 diabetes patients with those in matched healthy donors. Whereas all 30 or so donors provided naive and central memory subsets, regulatory and stem cell-like memory subsets were isolated from just 8 patients and roughly eight healthy donors.

The entire amount of isolated RNA was reverse transcribed using the High Capacity cDNA Reverse Transcription Kit, so the sequenced TCRB transcripts were expressed ones. Naive, central memory and regulatory T cell samples underwent deep immunoSEQ sequencing, averaging around 3.6 million total reads per sample. Sorted cells were lysed in RLT buffer and RNA was extracted with DNase-treated RNeasy Micro or Mini kits, depending on cell number. To prevent cross-contamination, each cell subset was processed individually, whereas patient and healthy donor samples were processed jointly. Using the immunoSEQ multiplex PCR, TCRB sequences were amplified from cDNA into 87-bp fragments spanning the CDR3 region. Sequencing of the amplicons was performed on the Illumina HiSeq platform. Turning to the authors' computational methods: PCR bias was corrected computationally using synthetic template baselines, and reads within Hamming distance 2 were collapsed, with unmergeable singletons discarded. By aligning reads against IMGT, V, D and J genes, CDR3 length, and insertions or deletions at six rearrangement sites were assigned. Within each subset, clonotype counts were normalized to sorted cell number, and only after that were true diversity and Gini coefficients computed with the tcR R package. The overlap coefficient, calculated on TCRB nucleotide sequences, was used to measure repertoire sharing. Out-of-frame TCRB sequences from naive cells were analyzed as a proxy for the pre-selection repertoire. Drawn from immuneACCESS, this table holds only the in-frame rearrangements with V and J called that TCRdb kept. Clones are partly lost; checked studies trace under half to an unresolved V gene and leave the rest unexplained. Clonal size and the V and J genes are those of that table, whereas D and trimming came from the DNA. The sample contains a few hundred thousand clones, approximately 24% of them found a single time. In total, the top ten clones hold roughly 0.011% of the sample.

According to the germline V gene, CDR1 reads MGHRA and CDR2 reads YSYEKL. The CDR3 spans 14 residues, from the cysteine through the phenylalanine. Only the CDR3 part of the read is kept: 42 bases, read in frame from the first base. The trim is 8 bases for V and 2 bases for J, with a gap of 14 bases between the germline ends. From each donor, a single peripheral blood sample of 90 to 150 mL on average was drawn into heparinised tubes. A BD FACSAria II was used to sort naive, central memory, regulatory and stem cell-like memory CD4+ T cells with a panel that included CD45RO, CCR7, CD25, CD127, CD95 and CD27. A purity above 95% was achieved for all sorted populations. PBMCs were isolated right away by Lymphoprep density gradient centrifugation and were stained directly, without culture. Samples were stained and sorted in pairs, with one healthy donor and one patient per experiment, so that batch effects were minimized.

The investigation overall reported the following: Only small numbers of individuals were included in the HLA sub-analyses, which left unresolved whether HLA type had any influence on TCRB rearrangement. Naive, central memory and regulatory TCRB repertoires appeared to be more alike among patients than among healthy donors. Shorter templates might have been favored by PCR, but patient and control samples were amplified and corrected together, so both groups would have been affected equally by any skew. At VDJ recombination sites, type 1 diabetes patients had fewer insertions and more deleted nucleotides, which implies abnormalities in thymic rearrangement. Sequencing cDNA rather than genomic DNA could over-represent highly expressing activated cells, although activation and CD3 levels did not differ between groups. Type 1 diabetes patients showed a moderate but significant shortening of TCRB CDR3 length in all four CD4+ subsets.

This chain is built from TRBV4-1 and TRBJ2-3, and perhaps TRBD1 as D gene, on 5 matching bases. Material for sequencing was naive CD4+ T cells from blood. Sample cell subset or site, as interpreted from the label and publication: true naive CD4+ T cells. The TCR originated in a woman aged 30 to 39 with type 1 diabetes. The CDR3 loop reads CASRFRANTDTQYF. The sequenced DNA: TGCGCCAGCCGGTTCAGGGCCAACACAGATACGCAGTATTTT.